One and the same sample provided the 29 T cell receptor beta chains below, sequenced in a study of blood T cells in healthy people across ages. Primed by a sample-barcoded 5' primer and a J-beta primer mix, a second PCR proceeded for 7 to 11 cycles. MiXCR was run by TCRdb on the 5' RACE reads, yielding one entry per CDR3 protein. The sample contains 650,000 to 1,000,000 distinct CDR3 sequences, about 42% of which appear only once. The sequenced sample consisted of blood. The receptors were sampled from an elderly man in good health.

This clonotype was observed a few times. The chain has TRBV29-1 and TRBJ1-4; the match to TRBD1 covers 7 bases. The CDR3 loop spans 17 amino acids. V trimming: 1 base; J trimming: 2 bases; junction bases outside the gene matches: 10. Per the germline V gene, CDR1 is SQVTM and CDR2 is ANQGSEA. CDR3 amino acids: CSVEAEEGAMTNEKLFF. CDR3 nucleotide sequence: TGCAGCGTTGAAGCGGAAGAGGGGGCGATGACTAATGAAAAACTGTTTTTT.

This clonotype occurred a few times. The V gene is TRBV5-8, the J gene TRBJ1-4, with 7 nucleotides matching TRBD1. Germline-derived CDR1 and CDR2 are SGHTS and YDEGEE. This CDR3 contains 16 residues. J gave up 5 bases and V 3 bases, and 10 bases lay outside the gene matches. The DNA of the CDR3 is TGTGCCAGCAGCTGGGCCCCGGGACAGCGAAATGAAAAACTGTTTTTT. Translating gives CASSWAPGQRNEKLFF. The whole variable domain, filled in from reference TRBV5-8 and TRBJ1-4, reads EAGVTQSPTHLIKTRGQQATLRCSPISGHTSVYWYQQALGLGLQFLLWYDEGEERNRGNFPPRFSGRQFPNYSSELNVNALELEDSALYLCASSWAPGQRNEKLFFGSGTQLSVL.

V and J are TRBV11-3 and TRBJ2-7, with 8 positions matching TRBD1. Germline trimming cut 1 base from V and 3 bases from J; bases unmatched to any gene: 5. Germline V lookup: CDR1 SGHNT, CDR2 YENEEA. The CDR3 sequence is 15 residues long. CDR3 region: CASSLGPGQVYEQYF. For the CDR3, the DNA is TGTGCCAGCAGCTTAGGCCCGGGACAGGTCTACGAGCAGTACTTC. Full variable domain (missing parts from reference TRBV11-3 and TRBJ2-7): EAGVVQSPRYKIIEKKQPVAFWCNPISGHNTLYWYLQNLGQGPELLIRYENEEAVDDSQLPKDRFSAERLKGVDSTLKIQPAELGDSAVYLCASSLGPGQVYEQYFGPGTRLTVT.

This CDR3 is CSARAVQGGEYEQYF. Here the CDR3 DNA reads TGCAGTGCTAGAGCGGTCCAGGGGGGCGAGTACGAGCAGTACTTC. This rearrangement joins TRBV20-1 to TRBJ2-5; D may be TRBD1 (7 bases). Matching the DNA end better, TRBJ2-7 makes the J call doubtful. The CDR3 contains 15 residues. Germline CDR1 is DFQATT and CDR2 is SNEGSKA (reference sequence).

The V call is TRBV6-2 or TRBV6-3, the J call TRBJ2-7, with 8 bases identical to TRBD2. This CDR3 is 13 amino acids long. V shed 5 bases, J shed 7 bases, and the junction held 7 bases outside the gene matches. The germline V gene encodes CDR1 MNHEY and CDR2 SVGEGT. The DNA of the CDR3 is TGTGCCAGCAGTGGACTAGCACACAATGAGCAGTACTTC. It specifies CASSGLAHNEQYF.

This sequence joins TRBV29-1 and TRBJ2-7; 7 bases are shared with TRBD1. The CDR3 loop spans 12 amino acids. Germline V gene data show CDR1 as SQVTM and CDR2 as ANQGSEA. The ends lost 7 bases at V and 7 bases at J; junction bases unmatched: 10. The CDR3 loop reads CSDGTAYNEQYF. DNA of the CDR3: TGCAGCGATGGGACAGCCTACAATGAGCAGTACTTC.

The chain combines TRBV3-1 with TRBJ1-1; D possibly corresponds to TRBD1 (5 bases). The germline V and J ends were trimmed by 5 bases and 4 bases, with 14 bases remaining between them. Germline V gives CDR1 LGHDT, CDR2 YNNKEL (reference sequence). The CDR3 is made up of 14 amino acids. DNA of the CDR3: TGTGCCAGCAGCGATAATCAGGGTCTCACTGAAGCTTTCTTT. It specifies CASSDNQGLTEAFF.

This clonotype was seen more than once but under ten times. This rearrangement joins TRBV10-3 to TRBJ2-3; D possibly corresponds to TRBD1 (6 bases). Germline V gene data show CDR1 as ENHRY and CDR2 as SYGVKD. V was trimmed by 3 bases and J by 0 bases, leaving 13 bases between them. The CDR3 spans 16 residues. CDR3 sequence: CAISERQDTSTDTQYF. The DNA of the CDR3 is TGTGCCATCAGTGAAAGACAGGACACTAGCACAGATACGCAGTATTTT.

This sequence joins TRBV6-2 or TRBV6-3 and TRBJ2-7; D unresolved. The CDR3 runs 14 residues. V lost 4 bases, J lost 0 bases, and 10 bases lay in between. CDR1 is MNHEY and CDR2 is SVGEGT in the germline V gene. The CDR3 sequence is CASSSPSSSYEQYF. The CDR3 DNA follows: TGTGCCAGCAGTTCCCCATCAAGCTCCTACGAGCAGTACTTC.

The V call is TRBV11-3, the J call TRBJ2-7; 13 bases fit TRBD2. Trimming removed 0 bases from V and 7 bases from J; junction bases left unmatched: 6. The CDR3 length is 16 residues. CDR1 SGHNT and CDR2 YENEEA come from the germline V gene. Here the CDR3 reads CASSLDGTSGNNEQYF. CDR3 bases: TGTGCCAGCAGCTTAGATGGGACTAGCGGGAACAATGAGCAGTACTTC.

The V and J genes are TRBV7-3 and TRBJ2-1; 9 nucleotides align to TRBD2. The CDR3 runs to 16 residues. V gave up 4 bases and J gave up 7 bases; unmatched junction bases: 11. Germline V gene data show CDR1 as SGHTA and CDR2 as FQGTGA. The CDR3 is CASSSFAGGDGNEQFF. DNA of the CDR3: TGTGCCAGCAGCTCGTTTGCGGGGGGGGACGGGAATGAGCAGTTCTTC.

This clonotype was detected a few times. The chain joins TRBV12-3 or TRBV12-4 to TRBJ2-1, with TRBD2 identical over 10 bases. The V gene end was trimmed by 7 bases and the J gene end by 10 bases; junction bases not matched to a gene: 10. CDR3 length: 14 residues. The CDR3 DNA reads as TGTGCCAGCATCCCGGGACTAGCGAGTGTAGAGCAGTTCTTC. It yields the protein CASIPGLASVEQFF.

On this clonotype itself: An end of the junction differs from the germline gene, which may be a read error. The chain recombines TRBV11-3 with TRBJ2-1, with 9 bases matching TRBD2. Germline CDR1 is SGHNT and CDR2 is YENEEA. The CDR3 loop spans 15 amino acids. CDR3 in amino acids: CASGLRLAEYNEQFF. CDR3 sequence (DNA): TGTGCCAGCGGCTTAAGACTAGCGGAATACAATGAGCAGTTCTTC.

The V call is TRBV7-3, the J call TRBJ2-7; D may be TRBD1 (6 bases). Between the trimmed V and J ends, which lost 5 bases and 7 bases, there was a span of 15 bases. The CDR3 contains 13 residues. CDR1 is SGHTA and CDR2 is FQGTGA in the germline V gene. The CDR3 loop reads CASSTSSGDEQYF. The DNA for the CDR3 is TGTGCCAGCAGCACCTCATCAGGGGATGAGCAGTACTTC. Drawing the rest from reference TRBV7-3 and TRBJ2-7, the complete variable domain is GAGVSQTPSNKVTEKGKYVELRCDPISGHTALYWYRQSLGQGPEFLIYFQGTGAADDSGLPNDRFFAVRPEGSVSTLKIQRTERGDSAVYLCASSTSSGDEQYFGPGTRLTVT.

The chain uses TRBV3-1 and TRBJ2-2; D call uncertain. The V and J ends lost 1 base and 7 bases respectively, with 10 bases between them. The CDR3 is 14 amino acids. Germline lookup yields CDR1 LGHDT and CDR2 YNNKEL (reference sequence). CDR3 in amino acids: CASSQGAVDGELFF. The CDR3 coding sequence is TGTGCCAGCAGCCAAGGGGCAGTAGACGGGGAGCTGTTTTTT.

The chain recombines TRBV7-2 with TRBJ1-1; D is undetermined. Trimming pared 5 bases from V and 4 bases from J, leaving 11 bases between. Germline V gene lookup returns CDR1 SGHTA and CDR2 FQGNSA. The CDR3 length is 13 residues. The CDR3 spells CASSKGPGTEAFF. The CDR3 bases are TGTGCCAGCAGCAAGGGCCCGGGCACTGAAGCTTTCTTT.

Written as DNA, the CDR3 is TGTGCCAGCAGTAGGGCAGGACCCCGATCAAACACTGAAGCTTTCTTT. Its protein product is CASSRAGPRSNTEAFF. The V and J genes are TRBV27 and TRBJ1-1; the D is unclear. V gave up 5 bases and J gave up 2 bases, with 18 bases separating them. The CDR3 covers 16 residues. Germline-derived CDR1 and CDR2 are MNHEY and SMNVEV (reference sequence).

The table lists this clonotype with a few counts. The chain links TRBV5-1 to TRBJ2-1, with 7 bases aligning to TRBD2. This CDR3 region has 15 residues. The ends lost 2 bases at V and 9 bases at J; junction bases unmatched: 11. The germline CDR1 and CDR2 sequences are SGHRS and YFSETQ. This CDR3 reads CASSFMGEGRGEQFF. CDR3 DNA: TGCGCCAGCAGCTTTATGGGGGAGGGCCGGGGTGAGCAGTTCTTC.

The V gene is TRBV19, the J gene TRBJ2-5; D is ambiguous. The V gene's germline CDR1 is LNHDA and CDR2 SQIVND (reference sequence). The CDR3 runs 13 residues. Trimming stripped 5 bases from V and 1 base from J, with 8 bases between. CDR3 sequence reads: CASSRALQETQYF. CDR3 nucleotides: TGTGCCAGTAGTCGCGCCCTCCAAGAGACCCAGTACTTC.

The rearrangement links TRBV12-3 or TRBV12-4 to TRBJ2-7; D is perhaps TRBD1 (6 bases). The DNA end is a closer match to TRBJ2-4, so the J assignment may be wrong. This CDR3 is 12 amino acids long. The CDR3 DNA reads TGTGCCAGCGGAAATAGACAGGACATTCAGTACTTC. Translating it yields CASGNRQDIQYF.

In this sample, this clonotype turned up a few times. The chain joins TRBV20-1 to TRBJ2-7; the D is unclear. V dropped 3 bases and J dropped 7 bases, with 10 bases sitting between them. The CDR3 totals 11 residues. CDR1 and CDR2 (germline): DFQATT, SNEGSKA (reference sequence). The CDR3 is CSARGPEEQYF. Here the CDR3 DNA reads TGCAGTGCTAGGGGCCCTGAGGAGCAGTACTTC.

There are a few counts of this clonotype. CDR3 residues: CATSDPQASSSTDTQYF. CDR3 bases: TGTGCCACCAGTGATCCACAAGCGTCCTCTAGCACAGATACGCAGTATTTT. The chain uses TRBV24-1 and TRBJ2-3; the D is unclear. CDR3 length: 17 amino acids. From germline, CDR1 is KGHDR and CDR2 SFDVKD. The V gene lost 3 bases and the J gene lost 0 bases, with 15 bases spanning the gap.

The chain combines TRBV4-3 with TRBJ1-2; no reliable D call. Deletions cut 0 bases from V and 3 bases from J, with 14 bases between. Germline CDR1 LGHNA, CDR2 YSLEER. The CDR3 sequence is 16 residues long. CDR3 bases: TGCGCCAGCAGCCAAGATGCGCAGGAAGTGGACTATGGCTACACCTTC. It is translated as CASSQDAQEVDYGYTF.

This rearrangement joins TRBV16 to TRBJ1-5, with TRBD1 as a possible D gene (6 bases). This CDR3 contains 18 residues. V lost 2 bases and J 0 bases, leaving 17 bases between the germline ends. Germline CDR1 KGHSY, CDR2 FQNENV. The CDR3 region is CASSQLTGIDYSNQPQHF. Here the CDR3 DNA reads TGTGCCAGCAGCCAACTAACAGGGATCGATTATAGCAATCAGCCCCAGCATTTT.

This chain connects TRBV20-1 to TRBJ1-5, with D unresolved. V was shortened by 6 bases and J by 3 bases, with 15 bases between the two germline ends. CDR1 and CDR2 from the germline V gene are DFQATT and SNEGSKA (reference sequence). This CDR3 is 14 amino acids long. The CDR3 loop reads CSAIRGLDNQPQHF. CDR3 DNA sequence: TGCAGTGCCATACGGGGTTTGGACAATCAGCCCCAGCATTTT.

V and J are TRBV12-3 or TRBV12-4 and TRBJ2-5; 11 nucleotides line up with TRBD2. The CDR3 runs to 20 residues. V lost 3 bases, J lost 11 bases, and 26 bases stayed unmatched. Here the CDR3 reads CASSLRISGTSGGRFNEQYF. CDR3 in DNA: TGTGCCAGCAGTTTGAGGATCTCCGGGACTAGCGGAGGGAGATTCAATGAGCAGTACTTC.

The chain has TRBV6-2 or TRBV6-3 and TRBJ2-7; 8 bases map to TRBD1. V lost 0 bases, J lost 2 bases, and 6 bases stayed unmatched. Germline assignment: CDR1 MNHEY and CDR2 SVGEGT. This CDR3 has 16 amino acids. In nucleotides, the CDR3 is TGTGCCAGCAGTTACTCGCCCAGGGGGCTTACCTACGAGCAGTACTTC. Amino acid sequence: CASSYSPRGLTYEQYF.

This clonotype was observed once. At one of its ends the junction is not consistent with the germline gene, which may arise from a read error. This sequence joins TRBV9 and TRBJ2-7, with 11 bases identical to TRBD2. The DNA end favors TRBJ2-5, so the J call may be wrong. Germline CDR1 is SGDLS and CDR2 is YYNGEE. The CDR3 spans 16 residues. The CDR3 nucleotides are TGTGCCAGGAGCGTAGTGGCTAGCGGGGGGTTGGAGACCCAGTACTTC. It yields the protein CARSVVASGGLETQYF.

This chain uses TRBV6-5 with TRBJ2-4; D gene uncertain. CDR1 MNHEY and CDR2 SVGAGI come from the germline V gene. The CDR3 spans 14 residues. Trimming left V 7 bases short and J 0 bases short, with 10 bases between. Written as DNA, the CDR3 is TGTGCCAGCAAGATCTCCGGAGCCAAAAACATTCAGTACTTC. This gives the protein CASKISGAKNIQYF.